The clone carrying this TCR beta chain showed up just a few times. The sample comes from a study of patients and donors after allogeneic stem cell transplantation. Unmatched junction bases numbered 2, after V lost 0 bases and J lost 3 bases. Germline assignment: CDR1 SGHDT and CDR2 YYEEEE. This CDR3 is built from 14 residues. In TCRdb, the RT-PCR reads were re-called with MiXCR into one record per CDR3 protein. In the table there are 80,000 to 90,000 distinct CDR3 sequences, around 49% of which are singletons. V gene TRBV5-6 combines with J gene TRBJ1-1; TRBD1 matches at 7 bases. The origin of this receptor is a human donor who was either an allogeneic HSCT recipient or a stem cell or donor lymphocyte infusion donor (not recorded which). It is not recorded whose cells these are; they may come from a transplant donor. What was sequenced was blood, either unsorted or a sorted T cell fraction (not recorded which). The CDR3 sequence is CASSLAGGDTEAFF. CDR3 in DNA: TGTGCCAGCAGCTTGGCAGGGGGAGACACTGAAGCTTTCTTT.